This T cell receptor (beta chain) was captured by sequencing in a study of cytomegalovirus exposure and HLA in healthy donors. Study-level background: Early released data comprised some 85 million unique TCRs from HLA-typed donors. Findings and caveats of the study: Cytomegalovirus-associated TCR beta chains were listed, numbering 150 to 200. The authors judged a highly shared variant cluster likely a sequencing artifact. A further, later analysis showed that HLA-associated TCR beta chains (compared with equally common others) were more clonally expanded.

With regard to this clone: The antigen is undetermined.

This PCR relied on a set of 60 Vbeta primers and 13 Jbeta primers. The method was immunoSEQ multiplex PCR; TCRdb's version includes in-frame clones alone and lacks a portion of them. The sample contains 100,000 to 150,000 clones, less than 90% of which appear only once. V was cut by 2 bases and J by 9 bases, with 23 bases left in between. The germline V gene encodes CDR1 ENHRY and CDR2 SYGVKD. CDR3 size: 17 residues. The sequenced sample consisted of PBMCs. This sequence originates from a man between 18 and 35 years old in good health and CMV-seropositive. The V and J genes are TRBV10-3 and TRBJ2-1; a possible D gene is TRBD1 (6 bases). The CDR3 sequence: CAISESDMGLARGEQFF. CDR3 coding DNA: TGTGCCATCAGTGAGAGTGATATGGGGCTCGCCAGGGGTGAGCAGTTCTTC.